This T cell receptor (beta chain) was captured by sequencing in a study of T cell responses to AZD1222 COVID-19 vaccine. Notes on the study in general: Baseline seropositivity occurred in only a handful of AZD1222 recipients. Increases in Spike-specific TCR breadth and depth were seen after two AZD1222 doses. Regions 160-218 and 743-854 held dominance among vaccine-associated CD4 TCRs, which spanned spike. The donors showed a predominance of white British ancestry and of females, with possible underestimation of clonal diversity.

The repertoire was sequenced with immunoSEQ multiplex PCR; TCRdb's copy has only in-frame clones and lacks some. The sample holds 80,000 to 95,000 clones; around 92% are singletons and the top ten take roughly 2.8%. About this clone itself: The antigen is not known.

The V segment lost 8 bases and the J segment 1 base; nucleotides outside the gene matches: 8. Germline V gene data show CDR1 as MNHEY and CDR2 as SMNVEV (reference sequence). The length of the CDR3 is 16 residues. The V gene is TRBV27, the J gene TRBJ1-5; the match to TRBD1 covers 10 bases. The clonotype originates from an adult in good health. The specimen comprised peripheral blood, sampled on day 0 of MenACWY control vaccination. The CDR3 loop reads CASRRGQGTSNQPQHF. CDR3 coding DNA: TGTGCCAGCCGCCGGGGACAGGGGACAAGCAATCAGCCCCAGCATTTT.